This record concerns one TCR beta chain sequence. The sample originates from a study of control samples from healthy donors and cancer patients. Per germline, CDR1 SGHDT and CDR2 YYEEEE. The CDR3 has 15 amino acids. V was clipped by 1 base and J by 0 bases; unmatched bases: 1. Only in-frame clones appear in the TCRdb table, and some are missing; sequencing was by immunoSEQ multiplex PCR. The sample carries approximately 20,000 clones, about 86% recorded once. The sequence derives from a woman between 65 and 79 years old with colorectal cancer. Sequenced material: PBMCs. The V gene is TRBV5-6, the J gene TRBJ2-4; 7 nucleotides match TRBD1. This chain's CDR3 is CASSLTGVAKNIQYF. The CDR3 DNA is TGTGCCAGCAGCTTGACAGGGGTAGCCAAAAACATTCAGTACTTC.